This TCR beta chain was sequenced in a study of blood T cells in healthy people across ages. Overall study results and limits: Across the age range, TCR beta diversity per million T cells fell in a roughly linear way.

Combining a sample-barcoded 5' primer with a J-beta primer mix, a second PCR ran for roughly 7 to 11 cycles. Via MiXCR, TCRdb re-called the 5' RACE reads, giving one row per CDR3 protein. The sample holds hundreds of thousands of distinct CDR3 sequences, roughly 46% seen once. The CDR3 is made up of 15 amino acids. With V trimmed by 3 bases and J by 2 bases, 6 bases remained unmatched. The germline CDR1 and CDR2 sequences are SGDLS and YYNGEE. In regard to this clonotype: As yet, its antigen is unknown.

The sequence was collected from a man at least 80 years old in good health. Specimen: blood. The rearrangement joins TRBV9 to TRBJ2-5, with 8 bases lining up with TRBD1. The CDR3 DNA follows: TGTGCCAGCAGCGCCAGGGGGCGAGGGCAAGAGACCCAGTACTTC. It yields the protein CASSARGRGQETQYF.